This T cell receptor beta chain was sequenced during a study of glioma-infiltrating T cells. TCR alpha and beta CDR3 regions were amplified from RNA using iRepertoire nested multiplex PCR. Input was roughly 85-400 ng of tissue mRNA or PBMC total RNA. Using its own MiXCR run on the multiplex PCR reads, TCRdb lists one record per CDR3 protein. The sample shows about 130,000 distinct CDR3 sequences, roughly 20% of them seen only once. The CDR3 is made up of 11 amino acids. Germline assignment: CDR1 MRHNA and CDR2 SNTAGT. Trimming shortened V by 7 bases and J by 5 bases, and 8 bases separated the two germline ends. Findings of the study overall: Gliomas, especially low-grade, showed above-expected tissue-blood divergence; non-neoplastic patients showed below. Tissue and blood shared very few CDR3 sequences.

This clonotype was seen repeatedly, ten times or more. Its cognate antigen is unknown. The chain links TRBV6-4 to TRBJ1-2; unclear D gene. This sequence was found in a human donor with low-grade glioma or glioblastoma, undergoing nonglioma brain surgery, or in good health (not recorded which). Material for sequencing was glioma tissue, nonneoplastic brain tissue, or PBMCs (not recorded which). The CDR3 region has the DNA TGTGCCAGCATTGAGGTTTATGGCTACACCTTC. Translated: CASIEVYGYTF.